Below, 4 T cell receptor beta chains from the same sample are listed, as sequenced in a study of blood T cell repertoires in COVID-19 (TCRdb year 2020). Libraries were made using the immunoSEQ multiplex PCR assay. TCRdb took this table from immuneACCESS and kept in-frame rearrangements with V and J called. Such tables lack part of the clones; where checked against another copy, unresolved V genes explain under half of the gap, and the rest is unexplained. The sample table shows around 300,000 clones, and approximately 85% are seen once. The ten largest make up 8% to 13% of the sample. The sequencing input was peripheral blood. Receptors were obtained from a woman in her 70s with acute or convalescent COVID-19.

The V gene is TRBV7-9, the J gene TRBJ2-6, with a tentative D call TRBD2 (5 bases). The V end lost 4 bases, the J end lost 0 bases, and 13 bases lay between the germline ends. The CDR3 contains 17 residues. From germline, CDR1 is SEHNR and CDR2 FQNEAQ (reference sequence). CDR3 region: CASSSSGGLSGANVLTF. In DNA, the CDR3 is TGTGCCAGCAGCTCTTCCGGAGGCCTCTCTGGGGCCAACGTCCTGACTTTC. The complete variable domain, with remaining parts taken from reference TRBV7-9 and TRBJ2-6, reads DTGVSQNPRHKITKRGQNVTFRCDPISEHNRLYWYRQTLGQGPEFLTYFQNEAQLEKSRLLSDRFSAERPKGSFSTLEIQRTEQGDSAMYLCASSSSGGLSGANVLTFGAGSRLTVL.

CDR3 nucleotide sequence: TGCGCCAGCAGCCTTTCCTATATCTCCTACAATGAGCAGTTCTTC. Translating it yields CASSLSYISYNEQFF. The chain recombines TRBV4-1 with TRBJ2-1; D gene unclear. The CDR3 has 15 amino acids. Trimming took off 4 bases at V and 0 bases at J, with 10 bases between the two ends. Germline V lookup: CDR1 MGHRA, CDR2 YSYEKL.

Only a few counts were recorded for this clone. This chain joins TRBV6-5 and TRBJ1-5; maybe TRBD1 (6 bases). CDR3 length equals 15 residues. V was trimmed by 8 bases and J by 9 bases, leaving 23 bases between them. Germline loops: CDR1 MNHEY, CDR2 SVGAGI. The CDR3 DNA is TGTGCCAGCGTCCCGGGACACAGATCTTCATGGCCCCAGCATTTT. Amino acid sequence: CASVPGHRSSWPQHF.

The genes are TRBV3-1 (or the pseudogene TRBV3-2) and TRBJ1-2; 7 positions agree with TRBD1. Per germline, CDR1 LGHDT and CDR2 YNNKEL (reference sequence). This CDR3 is 15 amino acids long. V lost 1 base to trimming and J lost 6 bases; unmatched junction nucleotides: 8. In DNA, the CDR3 is TGTGCCAGCAGCCAAGGGGCAGGGGGGAGTAATGGCTACACCTTC. Translating it yields CASSQGAGGSNGYTF.